This T cell receptor beta chain is from a study of T-cell reconstitution after alpha-beta-depleted transplantation in children. Trimming left V 1 base short and J 0 bases short, with 9 bases between. Germline CDR1 and CDR2: SGHTA and FQGTGA. The CDR3 has 15 amino acids. Preparing the TCRbeta library involved the use of unique molecular identifiers. TCRdb reprocessed the PCR reads with MiXCR, giving one entry per CDR3 protein. The sample contains about 600,000 distinct CDR3 sequences, approximately 10% of which appear only once. This clonotype has at least ten counts. This receptor was obtained from a human donor who donated a stem cell graft to a child with acute myeloid leukemia. Sequencing was performed on PBMCs from the stem cell graft donor, taken from the stem cell graft. The chain is built from TRBV7-3 and TRBJ1-1; maybe TRBD1 (5 bases). CDR3 sequence: CASSLNPGMNTEAFF. The CDR3, as DNA: TGTGCCAGCAGCTTAAATCCAGGGATGAACACTGAAGCTTTCTTT.